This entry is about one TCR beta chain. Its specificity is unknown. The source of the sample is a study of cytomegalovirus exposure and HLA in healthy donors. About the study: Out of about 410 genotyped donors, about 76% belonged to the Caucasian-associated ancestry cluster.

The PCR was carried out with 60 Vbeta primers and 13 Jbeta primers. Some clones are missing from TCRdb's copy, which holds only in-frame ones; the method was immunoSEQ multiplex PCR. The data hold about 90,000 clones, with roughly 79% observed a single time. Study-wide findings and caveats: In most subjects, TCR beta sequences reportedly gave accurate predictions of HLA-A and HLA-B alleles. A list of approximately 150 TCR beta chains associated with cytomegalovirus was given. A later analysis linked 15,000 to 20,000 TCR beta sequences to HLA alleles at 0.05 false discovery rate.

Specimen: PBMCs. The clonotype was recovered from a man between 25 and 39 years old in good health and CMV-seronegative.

The CDR3 is CASSRSGPSVGYNEQFF. CDR3 bases: TGTGCCAGCAGCAGATCCGGTCCTAGCGTGGGGTACAATGAGCAGTTCTTC. The J gene is TRBJ2-1, the V gene TRBV11-2, with D perhaps TRBD2 (6 bases). V was cut by 5 bases and J by 4 bases, with 21 bases left in between. CDR1 is SGHAT, CDR2 FQNNGV, per germline. This CDR3 contains 17 residues.